A selection of T cell receptor beta chains follows, all from one sample in a study of blood T cell repertoires in COVID-19. This table comes from immunoSEQ multiplex PCR, and its TCRdb copy is limited to in-frame clones, with some not included. The sample lists 90,000 to 120,000 clones; over 65% were seen once. The sequenced material came from peripheral blood. Every receptor here comes from a man in his fifties or sixties with acute or convalescent COVID-19. Each CDR3 is given with its conserved first and last residue. A D gene is named only where the DNA matches it firmly. A clone size is listed for some rows: how often the clone was seen (once, few, many), or a class if it is expanded.

v_call	clone_size	j_call	d_call	cdr3_aa	cdr3_nt
TRBV12-3/TRBV12-4	NA	TRBJ1-2	NA	CASSYRVKDYTF	TGTGCCAGCAGTTACAGGGTCAAGGACTACACCTTC
TRBV14	NA	TRBJ2-1	TRBD1	CASSPHGQGQNEQFF	TGTGCCAGCAGCCCCCACGGACAGGGACAAAATGAGCAGTTCTTC
TRBV6-5	NA	TRBJ2-1	NA	CACSRSYNEQFF	TGTGCCTGCAGCCGCTCCTACAATGAGCAGTTCTTC
TRBV11-2	NA	TRBJ2-1	TRBD2	CASSRQTSGAYNEQFF	TGTGCCAGCAGCCGTCAGACTAGCGGGGCCTACAATGAGCAGTTCTTC
TRBV11-3	NA	TRBJ1-1	NA	CASALKRNTEAFF	TGTGCCAGCGCCCTTAAGAGGAACACTGAAGCTTTCTTT
TRBV19	NA	TRBJ2-5	TRBD1	CATNLGTDQETQYF	TGTGCCACCAACCTCGGGACAGACCAAGAGACCCAGTACTTC
TRBV2	few	TRBJ1-1	NA	CASRGETGNTEAFF	TGTGCCAGCAGAGGGGAGACAGGGAACACTGAAGCTTTCTTT
TRBV28	NA	TRBJ2-7	NA	CASKGDSSYEQYF	TGTGCCAGCAAGGGAGATAGCTCCTACGAGCAGTACTTC
TRBV5-1	NA	TRBJ2-7	TRBD2	CASSLDLAAYEQYF	TGCGCCAGCAGCTTGGACCTAGCGGCCTACGAGCAGTACTTC
TRBV6-5	once	TRBJ2-7	TRBD1	CATTDRAYEQYF	TGTGCCACCACAGACAGGGCCTACGAGCAGTACTTC
TRBV6-5	NA	TRBJ1-1	NA	CASSPPGWTEAFF	TGTGCCAGCAGTCCTCCGGGGTGGACTGAAGCTTTCTTT
TRBV5-1	once	TRBJ1-4	TRBD1	CASSLRQGPGEKLFF	TGCGCCAGCAGCTTACGACAGGGGCCGGGCGAAAAACTGTTTTTT
TRBV19	NA	TRBJ2-5	TRBD2	CASASGGERWETQYF	TGTGCCAGTGCCTCCGGGGGGGAACGGTGGGAGACCCAGTACTTC
TRBV27	NA	TRBJ2-2	NA	CASTPREAVTTTGELFF	TGTGCCAGCACCCCCCGGGAAGCGGTTACCACCACCGGGGAGCTGTTTTTT
TRBV2	once	TRBJ2-1	TRBD2	CASSEGTSSSNEQFF	TGTGCCAGCAGTGAAGGGACTAGCTCCTCCAATGAGCAGTTCTTC
TRBV21-1	NA	TRBJ1-2	NA	CASSKTTRQGIYGYTF	TGTGCCAGCAGCAAAACCACGCGACAGGGTATCTATGGCTACACCTTC
TRBV13	NA	TRBJ1-2	NA	CASSLGREITNYGYTF	TGTGCCAGCAGCTTAGGGCGGGAGATCACTAACTATGGCTACACCTTC
TRBV28	once	TRBJ1-4	NA	CASSIQGWDEKLFF	TGTGCCAGCAGTATACAGGGTTGGGATGAAAAACTGTTTTTT
TRBV15	few	TRBJ2-5	TRBD2	CATSSLGTSGYQETQYF	TGTGCCACCAGCAGCCTCGGGACTAGCGGGTACCAAGAGACCCAGTACTTC
TRBV27	NA	TRBJ2-3	NA	CASSLWVTGSGTDTQYF	TGTGCCAGCAGTTTATGGGTCACGGGTAGCGGCACAGATACGCAGTATTTT
TRBV9	NA	TRBJ2-4	TRBD1	CASSGLGQGENIQYF	TGTGCCAGCAGCGGCCTTGGACAGGGAGAAAACATTCAGTACTTC
TRBV13	few	TRBJ2-1	NA	CASSLGGGGSYNEQFF	TGTGCCAGCAGCTTAGGAGGAGGAGGCTCCTACAATGAGCAGTTCTTC
TRBV11-3	NA	TRBJ2-3	NA	CASSLGAASTDTQYF	TGTGCCAGCAGCTTAGGGGCAGCAAGCACAGATACGCAGTATTTT
TRBV21-1	NA	TRBJ2-1	NA	CASSVSGQQDYNEQFF	TGTGCCAGCAGCGTTTCAGGACAGCAAGACTACAATGAGCAGTTCTTC
TRBV27	NA	TRBJ1-1	TRBD1	CASGGQGGTNTEAFF	TGTGCCAGCGGAGGACAGGGAGGTACGAACACTGAAGCTTTCTTT
TRBV11-3	NA	TRBJ2-1	TRBD1	CASRTGLEQFF	TGTGCCAGCAGGACAGGGCTGGAGCAGTTCTTC
TRBV9	NA	TRBJ1-2	NA	CASSNPYYGYTF	TGTGCCAGCAGCAATCCATACTATGGCTACACCTTC
TRBV5-1	NA	TRBJ2-5	NA	CASSVVIDRPETQYF	TGCGCCAGCAGCGTGGTGATTGACAGACCAGAGACCCAGTACTTC
TRBV6-6	NA	TRBJ1-5	TRBD1	CASSPHRGRDNQPQHF	TGTGCCAGCAGTCCCCACAGGGGGCGGGACAATCAGCCCCAGCATTTT
TRBV10-1	NA	TRBJ2-1	TRBD2	CASSGFASGSYNEQFF	TGCGCCAGCAGTGGATTCGCTAGCGGCTCCTACAATGAGCAGTTCTTC
TRBV6-6	NA	TRBJ2-2	NA	CASDRNTGELFF	TGTGCCAGCGACAGGAACACCGGGGAGCTGTTTTTT
TRBV5-5	NA	TRBJ1-1	TRBD1	CASRVTGGNTEAFF	TGTGCCAGCAGAGTTACAGGGGGCAACACTGAAGCTTTCTTT
TRBV27	NA	TRBJ2-2	TRBD1	CASCMAGGVSGGELFF	TGTGCCAGCTGTATGGCAGGGGGCGTTTCTGGTGGGGAGCTGTTTTTT
TRBV24-1	few	TRBJ2-2	TRBD2	CATSGGRDTGELFF	TGTGCCACCAGTGGCGGGAGAGACACCGGGGAGCTGTTTTTT
TRBV29-1	few	TRBJ1-2	NA	CSVEGQGPDGYTF	TGCAGCGTTGAAGGGCAGGGCCCGGATGGCTACACCTTC
TRBV5-5	NA	TRBJ2-1	NA	CASSLEGAMRQFF	TGTGCCAGCAGCTTGGAGGGAGCAATGAGGCAGTTCTTC
TRBV5-4	NA	TRBJ1-1	NA	CASSLGTASNTEAFF	TGTGCCAGCAGCTTGGGGACAGCATCCAACACTGAAGCTTTCTTT
TRBV6-5	NA	TRBJ2-1	NA	CASSSGFSEQFF	TGTGCCAGCAGTTCCGGGTTTAGTGAGCAGTTCTTC
TRBV7-2	NA	TRBJ1-1	NA	CASSAQVGNTEAFF	TGTGCCAGCAGCGCACAGGTAGGGAACACTGAAGCTTTCTTT
TRBV19	NA	TRBJ1-5	NA	CASSIRAAFNQPQHF	TGTGCCAGTAGTATCCGTGCGGCCTTCAATCAGCCCCAGCATTTT
TRBV6-6	NA	TRBJ2-2	TRBD2	CASSLWTSGRPANTGELFF	TGTGCCAGCAGTCTCTGGACTAGCGGGAGGCCGGCGAACACCGGGGAGCTGTTTTTT
TRBV15	NA	TRBJ1-5	NA	CATSREKEVGNQPQHF	TGTGCCACCAGCAGAGAGAAGGAGGTTGGCAATCAGCCCCAGCATTTT
TRBV5-1	NA	TRBJ2-3	NA	CASNWRELRGDTQYF	TGCGCCAGCAATTGGAGGGAACTTCGGGGAGATACGCAGTATTTT
TRBV27	NA	TRBJ2-5	NA	CASSSRSSQETQYF	TGTGCCAGCAGTTCCCGCTCCAGTCAGGAGACCCAGTACTTC
TRBV6-2/TRBV6-3	NA	TRBJ2-1	TRBD2	CASSRWTSSYNEQFF	TGTGCCAGCAGCCGTTGGACTAGCTCCTACAATGAGCAGTTCTTC
TRBV15	NA	TRBJ1-4	TRBD1	CATSRGQGAVEKLFF	TGTGCCACCAGCAGGGGTCAGGGGGCGGTTGAAAAACTGTTTTTT
TRBV5-1	NA	TRBJ1-1	NA	CASSSRATQGVTEAFF	TGCGCCAGCAGCTCCAGAGCGACACAGGGAGTCACTGAAGCTTTCTTT
TRBV18	NA	TRBJ1-6	TRBD1	CASSRGQGDSPLHF	TGTGCCAGCTCACGGGGACAGGGGGATTCACCCCTCCACTTT
TRBV28	few	TRBJ2-7	NA	CASSLRGPYEQYF	TGTGCCAGCAGTTTAAGGGGCCCCTACGAGCAGTACTTC
TRBV28	once	TRBJ1-2	TRBD1	CASSLMAGGHYGYTF	TGTGCCAGCAGTTTAATGGCAGGGGGACACTATGGCTACACCTTC
TRBV6-6	NA	TRBJ1-1	NA	CASRPGHGLNTEAFF	TGTGCCAGCAGGCCGGGACACGGCCTGAACACTGAAGCTTTCTTT
TRBV7-9	NA	TRBJ2-3	NA	CASSSMDTTDTQYF	TGTGCCAGCAGCTCGATGGACACCACAGATACGCAGTATTTT
TRBV6-1	NA	TRBJ1-1	NA	CASSEWGGNTEAFF	TGTGCCAGCAGTGAATGGGGAGGGAACACTGAAGCTTTCTTT
TRBV19	many	TRBJ2-1	NA	CASSIVPNEQFF	TGTGCCAGTAGTATCGTCCCGAATGAGCAGTTCTTC
TRBV10-1	NA	TRBJ2-1	TRBD2	CASSDRVRTSAYNEQFF	TGCGCCAGCAGTGACCGAGTCAGGACTAGCGCCTACAATGAGCAGTTCTTC